The clone carrying this TCR beta chain has just a few counts. The data derive from a study of blood T cell repertoires in COVID-19. Study summary: There were acute and convalescent COVID-19 samples, and they came from the United States, Italy and Spain. Sample material is recorded as cDNA or gDNA derived from T cells, B-cell-depleted T cells, or PBMCs.

Patients in Seattle were enrolled during active infection, then followed longitudinally. CDR1 is LNHDA, CDR2 SQIVND, per germline (reference sequence). The CDR3 consists of 14 residues. The V and J ends lost 4 bases and 7 bases, in that order; junction bases with no gene match: 5. Original handling: The authors estimated nucleated cell counts from reference gene primer amplification. Sequencing was performed with immunoSEQ multiplex PCR; in TCRdb, only in-frame clones are kept and a portion is missing. The V and J calls and the clone size are those of that table, but D and trimming were determined from the DNA. Of 85,000 to 120,000 clones listed, roughly 92% are singletons.

The chain links TRBV19 to TRBJ1-2; 11 bases fit TRBD1. The TCR originated in a woman between 45 and 60 years old with COVID-19, enrolled during active disease. Material for sequencing was peripheral blood. CDR3 in DNA: TGTGCCAGTAGTAGCGGACAGGGGGCTGGTGGCTACACCTTC. It codes for CASSSGQGAGGYTF.